This T cell receptor (beta chain) originates from a study of blood T cell repertoires in COVID-19. This clone was seen a few times. Per the original data handling: Scientists estimated how many nucleated cells there were by amplifying reference gene primers. Clones were sequenced by immunoSEQ multiplex PCR, and TCRdb holds only the in-frame ones, with some missing. From that table come the V and J calls and clone size; the DNA was used to work out D and trimming. In the table there are 150,000 to 200,000 clones, roughly 80% of which are singletons. Germline CDR1 is SGHRS and CDR2 is YFSETQ. The V end was cut by 0 bases, the J end by 3 bases, with 16 bases between. This CDR3 comprises 16 residues.

The sequence came from a woman aged 40 to 50 with COVID-19, enrolled during active disease. V gene TRBV5-1 combines with J gene TRBJ2-7; perhaps TRBD2 as D (6 bases). The sequencing input was peripheral blood. The CDR3 loop reads CASSLGLGSGGYEQYF. Written as DNA, the CDR3 is TGCGCCAGCAGCTTGGGTTTAGGTAGCGGAGGCTACGAGCAGTACTTC.